This T cell receptor (beta chain) was recovered during a study of blood T cell repertoires in COVID-19 (dated by TCRdb to about 2020). Turning to the overall study: Samples from collaborators originated in the United States, Italy and Spain and spanned both the acute and convalescent phases of COVID-19. The repertoires were released in a freely available public database meant as a resource for research on the immune response to SARS-CoV-2. The material from the prospective study consisted of cDNA or gDNA derived from T cells, B-cell-depleted T cells, or PBMCs. Nearly every sample came with metadata listing a de-identified subject ID, COVID-19 status, age in years and sex. Where HLA class I and class II types were available, the types were taken from metadata supplied by the sample provider, not from assay-based typing. The samples were drawn from two sources: the first 160 participants of the ongoing ImmuneRACE study, and 1,000 to 1,500 subjects contributed by 6 global collaborators. Deeply sampled blood TCRbeta repertoires from subjects exposed to, actively infected with, or recovered from COVID-19 were included in the dataset. Summary of the overall study and its limitations: How much clinical and demographic metadata was included differed by source and by participant, and the metadata was provided uncurated.

In the prospective study, participants were about 18 to 89 years old, resided in around 25 geographic areas of the United States, and were enrolled through a virtual design. Cohort assignment in the prospective study relied on participant-reported clinical history from a screening survey and a study questionnaire. Mobile phlebotomists in the prospective study collected whole blood, serum and a nasopharyngeal or oropharyngeal swab from every participant. Over an approximately 2-month period, participants in the prospective study had the option of providing additional blood draws and questionnaires. Prospective study blood samples were shipped either frozen or at room temperature before DNA extraction. The immunoSEQ Assay, a bias-controlled multiplex PCR, was used to amplify TCRbeta CDR3 regions from genomic DNA. As for the authors' bioinformatics: The number of nucleated cells in each sample was estimated by amplification of reference gene primers within the assay. To quantify the absolute abundance of each unique TCRbeta CDR3 rearrangement, sequence reads were collapsed and filtered. For each sample, productive Simpson clonality was calculated by taking the square root of Simpson's diversity index across productive rearrangements. Drawn from immuneACCESS, this table holds only the in-frame rearrangements with V and J called that TCRdb kept. Clones are partly lost; checked studies trace under half to an unresolved V gene and leave the rest unexplained. V, J and clone size are taken as reported in that table, and D and trimming were inferred from the DNA itself. This sample gives hundreds of thousands of clones in total; roughly nine tenths of them show up just once. The ten most abundant clones make up around 3.7% of the sample.

To note about this clone: Its antigen remains undetermined. Base qualities are not provided; no much larger clone lies one nucleotide away.

CDR1 GTSNPN and CDR2 SVGIG were looked up in the germline V gene (reference sequence). The cysteine opens and the phenylalanine closes a CDR3 of 15 amino acids. Only the CDR3 part of the read is kept: 45 bases, read in frame from the first base. Trimmed from V: 3 bases; trimmed from J: 3 bases; junction bases lacking a gene match: 8. The receptor was derived from a woman aged 25 to 39 with acute COVID-19. The chain links TRBV30 with TRBJ2-1, and 7 bases in between align with TRBD2. What was sequenced was PBMCs or T cells enriched from blood (not recorded which). The DNA reads as follows: TGTGCCTGGAGGGGAGAAGCGGGGATCTACAATGAGCAGTTCTTC. Its coded protein is CAWRGEAGIYNEQFF.